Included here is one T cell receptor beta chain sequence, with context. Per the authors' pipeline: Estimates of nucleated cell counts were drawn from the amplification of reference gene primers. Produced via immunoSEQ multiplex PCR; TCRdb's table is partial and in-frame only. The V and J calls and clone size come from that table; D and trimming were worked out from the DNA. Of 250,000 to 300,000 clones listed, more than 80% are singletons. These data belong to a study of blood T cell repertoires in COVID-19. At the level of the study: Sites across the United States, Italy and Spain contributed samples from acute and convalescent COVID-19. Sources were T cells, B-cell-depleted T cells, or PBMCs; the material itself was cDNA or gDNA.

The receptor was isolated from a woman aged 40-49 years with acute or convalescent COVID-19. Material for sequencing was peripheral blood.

The CDR3 DNA follows: TGCAGTGCTACAGGGAACACTGAAGCTTTCTTT. Translating it yields CSATGNTEAFF. The chain couples TRBV20-1 to TRBJ1-1; D remains ambiguous. CDR3 length equals 11 residues. From germline, CDR1 is DFQATT and CDR2 SNEGSKA (reference sequence). The V end lost 4 bases, the J end lost 1 base, and 4 bases lay between the germline ends.